This T cell receptor beta chain was sequenced during a study of response to subunit inactivated influenza vaccine. This clonotype was detected ten times or more. One entry per CDR3 protein, called by TCRdb with MiXCR from the RT-PCR reads. The repertoire holds around 530,000 distinct CDR3 sequences, more than 15% seen once, with approximately 3% in the top ten. The germline V gene has CDR1 SGHDT and CDR2 YYEEEE. The CDR3 is 14 residues long. The V end was cut by 2 bases, the J end by 1 base, with 9 bases between. The chain links TRBV5-6 to TRBJ2-5, with D unclear. The receptor was isolated from a man aged 45 to 75 who received an inactivated influenza vaccine. The sequenced sample was CD4+ T cells sorted from PBMCs, obtained around 2 years after vaccination. CDR3 loop: CASSFGDLQETQYF. As DNA, the CDR3 is TGTGCCAGCAGCTTTGGGGATCTCCAAGAGACCCAGTACTTC.